The present TCR beta chain was sequenced within a study of T cells in narcolepsy. Looked up from germline, CDR1 is KGHSH and CDR2 is LQKENI. V lost 1 base, J lost 9 bases, and 16 bases lay in between. There are 15 residues in the CDR3. Only in-frame clones appear in the TCRdb table, and some are missing; sequencing was by immunoSEQ multiplex PCR. The sample has 34,000 or so clones; 60% to 85% are singletons. For this clone: Antigen unknown.

Study-level points and caveats: Blood of same and different patients, but not healthy controls, reportedly held recurring autoreactive clonotypes.

The sequence derives from a human donor in good health. Sequenced: memory (CD45RA-) CD4+ T cells from blood. The chain carries TRBV18 and TRBJ2-1; D might be TRBD1 (5 bases). For the CDR3, the DNA is TGTGCCAGCTCACCACAGGGGCCCACGTTAGCTGAGCAGTTCTTC. Translated, it gives CASSPQGPTLAEQFF. Full variable domain (remainder filled in from reference TRBV18 and TRBJ2-1): NAGVMQNPRHLVRRRGQEARLRCSPMKGHSHVYWYRQLPEEGLKFMVYLQKENIIDESGMPKERFSAEFPKEGPSILRIQQVVRGDSAAYFCASSPQGPTLAEQFFGPGTRLTVL.